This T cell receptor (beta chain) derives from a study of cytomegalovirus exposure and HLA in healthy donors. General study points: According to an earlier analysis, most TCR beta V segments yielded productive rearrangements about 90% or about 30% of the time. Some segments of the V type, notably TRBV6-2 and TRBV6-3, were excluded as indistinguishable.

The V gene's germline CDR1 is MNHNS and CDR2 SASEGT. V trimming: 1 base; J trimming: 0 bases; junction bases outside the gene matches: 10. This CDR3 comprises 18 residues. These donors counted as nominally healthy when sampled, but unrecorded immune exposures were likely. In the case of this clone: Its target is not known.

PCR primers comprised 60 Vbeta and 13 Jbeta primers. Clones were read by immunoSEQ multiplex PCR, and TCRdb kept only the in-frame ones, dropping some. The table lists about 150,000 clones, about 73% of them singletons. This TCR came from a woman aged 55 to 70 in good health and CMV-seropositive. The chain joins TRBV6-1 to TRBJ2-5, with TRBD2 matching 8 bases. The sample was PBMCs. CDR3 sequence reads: CASSEVLGSSGNQETQYF. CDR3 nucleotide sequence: TGTGCCAGCAGTGAAGTTTTGGGGAGTAGCGGGAACCAAGAGACCCAGTACTTC.